These 2 T cell receptor beta chains share one sample of origin, sequenced in a study of cytomegalovirus exposure and HLA in healthy donors. PCR employed 60 Vbeta and 13 Jbeta primers. Some clones are missing from TCRdb's copy, which holds only in-frame ones; the method was immunoSEQ multiplex PCR. The sample has around 51,000 clones. Sequencing input: PBMCs. The receptor set was obtained from a woman aged 40 to 55 in good health and CMV-seronegative.

The V call is TRBV6-1, the J call TRBJ1-2; a possible D gene is TRBD1 (6 bases). Germline CDR1 MNHNS, CDR2 SASEGT. This CDR3 contains 16 residues. Trimming took off 3 bases at V and 4 bases at J, with 18 bases between the two ends. The CDR3 DNA is TGTGCCAGCAGTGACCCCCGGGGGGCGAATTCCTATGGCTACACCTTC. This sequence encodes CASSDPRGANSYGYTF.

This chain connects TRBV7-8 to TRBJ2-7; 9 nucleotides line up with TRBD2. J lost 4 bases, V lost 4 bases, and 14 bases had no gene match. The CDR3 loop spans 17 amino acids. Germline V gives CDR1 SGHVS, CDR2 FQNEAQ. The CDR3 DNA sequence: TGTGCCAGCAGCTCCGATGGGCGCGGGAGGGTTTGGTACGAGCAGTACTTC. It is translated as CASSSDGRGRVWYEQYF. The full variable domain, in which reference TRBV7-8 and TRBJ2-7 provide the parts outside the CDR3, is GAGVSQSPRYKVAKRGQDVALRCDPISGHVSLFWYQQALGQGPEFLTYFQNEAQLDKSGLPSDRFFAERPEGSVSTLKIQRTQQEDSAVYLCASSSDGRGRVWYEQYFGPGTRLTVT.